This T cell receptor (beta chain) was captured by sequencing in a study of blood T cell repertoires in COVID-19. Across the whole study: Some COVID-19 samples were acute and others convalescent; all came from the United States, Italy and Spain. PBMCs, B-cell-depleted T cells, or T cells were the source of the cDNA or gDNA that made up the material.

The authors' processing: Estimation of nucleated cell counts relied on the amplification of reference gene primers. Generated by immunoSEQ multiplex PCR, the TCRdb table keeps only in-frame clones and is missing some. The DNA was the basis for D and trimming; V, J and clone size are from that table. The table includes 62,000 or so clones, roughly 87% detected once. J lost 11 bases, V lost 3 bases, and 18 bases had no gene match. Germline V gene lookup returns CDR1 MGHRA and CDR2 YSYEKL. This CDR3 spans 17 amino acids. The V and J genes are TRBV4-1 and TRBJ2-3; 9 nucleotides align to TRBD2. Input material: peripheral blood. This receptor was taken from a middle-aged man with active COVID-19. This CDR3 reads CASSQGLSRRGGVGQYF. The DNA of the CDR3 is TGCGCCAGCAGCCAGGGCCTCAGTAGGCGGGGGGGCGTGGGGCAGTATTTT.